Only a few counts were recorded for the clone carrying this TCR beta chain. Its antigen is undetermined. The sample belongs to a study of blood T cells in healthy people across ages. Overall study findings and caveats: Researchers said unsorted PBMCs prevented a conclusive naive versus antigen-experienced comparison.

The use of a sample-barcoded 5' primer and a J-beta primer mix characterized a second PCR of about 6 to 12 cycles. Every cDNA was tagged by a template-switch adaptor with 12 random nucleotides. TCRdb used MiXCR to reprocess the 5' RACE reads, holding one entry per CDR3 protein. The sample includes 1.5 million to 2 million distinct CDR3 sequences, 28% of them seen just once. The study drew donors from healthy Caucasian individuals in Russia aged about 6 to 95. Each individual donor underwent a draw of around 9.8 milliliters of peripheral blood. This CDR3 comprises 15 residues. Germline V gene data show CDR1 as SGHRS and CDR2 as YFSETQ. V was clipped by 6 bases and J by 1 base, with 17 bases between them.

The clonotype originates from a woman under 40 in good health. What was sequenced was blood. This chain joins TRBV5-1 and TRBJ2-7, with D perhaps matching TRBD2 (5 bases). CDR3 in DNA: TGCGCCAGCACCCAAGGGCTGGCGGGTTCCTACGAGCAGTACTTC. This codes for CASTQGLAGSYEQYF. The whole variable domain, filled in from reference TRBV5-1 and TRBJ2-7, reads KAGVTQTPRYLIKTRGQQVTLSCSPISGHRSVSWYQQTPGQGLQFLFEYFSETQRNKGNFPGRFSGRQFSNSRSEMNVSTLELGDSALYLCASTQGLAGSYEQYFGPGTRLTVT.